The 23 T cell receptor beta chains listed next were all sequenced from one sample in a study of PD-1 blockade in classical Hodgkin lymphoma. Time point of the sample: cycle 4 day 1 (C4D1), after less than 7 weeks of nivolumab. After autologous stem cell transplantation all patients relapsed, and prior brentuximab vedotin exposure differed between cohorts. Measured with immunoSEQ multiplex PCR; TCRdb has only the in-frame clones, and not every one. This table has around 92,000 clones, 65% to 85% appearing once. The starting material was peripheral blood mononuclear cells (PBMCs), obtained before the fourth cycle of nivolumab. These receptors were collected from a human donor with classical Hodgkin lymphoma.

This sequence joins TRBV5-1 and TRBJ2-5; weak D call: TRBD2 (7 bases). The V and J ends lost 2 bases and 2 bases respectively, with 28 bases between them. Germline values: CDR1 SGHRS, CDR2 YFSETQ. The CDR3 is 20 amino acids. As DNA, the CDR3 is TGCGCCAGCAGCTTAACCTACGGAACAGGGCAACGGGAGGATCAAGAGACCCAGTACTTC. This codes for CASSLTYGTGQREDQETQYF.

V gene TRBV6-4 combines with J gene TRBJ1-1; possible D gene TRBD1, 5 bases. The CDR3 contains 13 residues. V shed 2 bases and J shed 8 bases, with 12 bases lying between them. Germline-derived CDR1 and CDR2 are MRHNA and SNTAGT. The CDR3 region has the DNA TGTGCCAGCAGTGACGAGGCAGGGAGGGAAGCTTTCTTT. Translated: CASSDEAGREAFF.

This clone was seen more than once but under ten times. This sequence joins TRBV2 and TRBJ2-2; unclear D gene. CDR1 SNHLY and CDR2 FYNNEI come from the germline V gene. V dropped 0 bases and J dropped 4 bases, with 9 bases sitting between them. The CDR3 is 15 amino acids. This CDR3 is CASSEALPSTGELFF. In nucleotides, the CDR3 is TGTGCCAGCAGTGAAGCGCTCCCTTCCACCGGGGAGCTGTTTTTT. The entire variable domain, with the rest obtained from reference TRBV2 and TRBJ2-2, is as follows: EPEVTQTPSHQVTQMGQEVILRCVPISNHLYFYWYRQILGQKVEFLVSFYNNEISEKSEIFDDQFSVERPDGSNFTLKIRSTKLEDSAMYFCASSEALPSTGELFFGEGSRLTVL.

V and J are TRBV7-9 and TRBJ2-1; weak D call: TRBD2 (6 bases). The CDR3 length is 14 residues. CDR1 is SEHNR and CDR2 is FQNEAQ in the germline V gene (reference sequence). V shed 5 bases and J shed 8 bases, with 16 bases lying between them. DNA of the CDR3: TGTGCCAGCAGCACGACGGGAGAGGAGGATGAGCAGTTCTTC. It translates to CASSTTGEEDEQFF. Looking up the rest from reference TRBV7-9 and TRBJ2-1 gives the full variable domain: DTGVSQNPRHKITKRGQNVTFRCDPISEHNRLYWYRQTLGQGPEFLTYFQNEAQLEKSRLLSDRFSAERPKGSFSTLEIQRTEQGDSAMYLCASSTTGEEDEQFFGPGTRLTVL.

V and J are TRBV2 and TRBJ1-2; D perhaps matches TRBD1 (6 bases). V lost 8 bases, J lost 3 bases, and 10 bases lay in between. The CDR3 totals 12 residues. Germline CDR1 SNHLY, CDR2 FYNNEI. The CDR3 bases are TGTGCCAGCCGAAACAGGGACTATGGCTACACCTTC. Its translation is CASRNRDYGYTF.

The J gene is TRBJ2-2, the V gene TRBV5-1; TRBD1 aligns across 8 bases. Trimming removed 9 bases from V and 5 bases from J; junction bases left unmatched: 9. CDR3 length equals 14 residues. Per the germline V gene, CDR1 is SGHRS and CDR2 is YFSETQ. DNA for the CDR3: TGCGCCACCATGGACAGGGTTGGAACCGGGGAGCTGTTTTTT. Protein sequence: CATMDRVGTGELFF.

This chain connects TRBV19 to TRBJ2-7; 7 bases map to TRBD2. The CDR3 length is 14 residues. The V segment lost 3 bases and the J segment 4 bases; nucleotides outside the gene matches: 6. The V gene's germline CDR1 is LNHDA and CDR2 SQIVND (reference sequence). CDR3 protein: CASSMRASGYEQYF. The CDR3 DNA follows: TGTGCCAGTAGTATGAGGGCTAGCGGTTACGAGCAGTACTTC.

V usage is TRBV28 and J usage is TRBJ1-2, with unresolved D. The germline V gene encodes CDR1 MDHEN and CDR2 SYDVKM. The CDR3 consists of 14 residues. V was trimmed by 6 bases and J by 5 bases, leaving 16 bases between them. CDR3 nucleotide sequence: TGTGCCAGCAGCGACTCTACCATAACTTATGGCTACACCTTC. Its protein product is CASSDSTITYGYTF.

The gene calls are TRBV7-8 and TRBJ2-7, with D perhaps matching TRBD1 (6 bases). V shed 6 bases and J shed 2 bases, with 11 bases lying between them. Looked up from germline, CDR1 is SGHVS and CDR2 is FQNEAQ. This CDR3 is built from 13 residues. The CDR3 nucleotides read TGTGCCAGCAGAACGGGACAAGCCTACGAGCAGTACTTC. It specifies CASRTGQAYEQYF.

The CDR3: CASSLEPSTDTQYF. The CDR3 coding sequence is TGTGCCAGCAGCTTAGAACCCAGCACAGATACGCAGTATTTT. The chain joins TRBV11-2 to TRBJ2-3; D remains unclear. V dropped 0 bases and J dropped 0 bases, with 4 bases sitting between them. Germline CDR1 SGHAT, CDR2 FQNNGV. The CDR3 has 14 amino acids.

The chain employs TRBV27 and TRBJ1-2; D gene uncertain. Per germline, CDR1 MNHEY and CDR2 SMNVEV (reference sequence). This CDR3 has 14 amino acids. Trimming left V 3 bases short and J 4 bases short, with 12 bases between. CDR3 sequence reads: CASSLGSGFYGYTF. CDR3 nucleotide sequence: TGTGCCAGCAGTTTGGGGTCAGGCTTCTATGGCTACACCTTC.

Only one count was recorded for this clone. The chain has TRBV14 and TRBJ1-1; D is ambiguous. Germline assignment: CDR1 SGHDN and CDR2 FVKESK. Trimming left V 4 bases short and J 6 bases short, with 15 bases between. CDR3 length equals 14 residues. The CDR3 nucleotides read TGTGCCAGCAGCCCAGGCCGAGGGTGGTCTGAAGCTTTCTTT. This sequence encodes CASSPGRGWSEAFF.

The chain is built from TRBV5-1 and TRBJ1-2, with 8 positions matching TRBD1. V was clipped by 0 bases and J by 2 bases; unmatched bases: 12. CDR3 length: 18 amino acids. Germline lookup yields CDR1 SGHRS and CDR2 YFSETQ. The DNA for the CDR3 is TGCGCCAGCAGCTTGGAAGGGAGGGCAGGGGGCGCGAACTATGGCTACACCTTC. It specifies CASSLEGRAGGANYGYTF.

The J gene is TRBJ2-7, the V gene TRBV28; 8 bases align to TRBD2. The CDR3 extends over 13 amino acids. Germline V gene sequence: CDR1 MDHEN, CDR2 SYDVKM. With V trimmed by 2 bases and J by 12 bases, 9 bases remained unmatched. CDR3 in DNA: TGTGCCAGCAGTTTACTCAGCGGGAGTGAGGGGTACTTC. It yields the protein CASSLLSGSEGYF.

This clone has more than one count but fewer than ten. The CDR3 coding sequence is TGTGCCAGCAGCTTGCCCGGGGAGGCCTCCACTGAAGCTTTCTTT. Translating gives CASSLPGEASTEAFF. The chain couples TRBV7-6 to TRBJ1-1; D is unresolved. Per the germline V gene, CDR1 is SGHVS and CDR2 is FNYEAQ. The CDR3 runs to 15 residues. Trimming shortened V by 3 bases and J by 4 bases, and 15 bases separated the two germline ends.

The gene calls are TRBV11-2 and TRBJ2-7, with D possibly being TRBD2 (6 bases). The CDR3 contains 15 residues. Trimming shortened V by 1 base and J by 4 bases, and 14 bases separated the two germline ends. Germline assignment: CDR1 SGHAT and CDR2 FQNNGV. As DNA, the CDR3 is TGTGCCAGCAGCTTAGGCCTAGCGCAAGTTTACGAGCAGTACTTC. Its translation is CASSLGLAQVYEQYF.

The V and J genes are TRBV10-3 and TRBJ2-1; D is unclear. The CDR3 is made up of 12 amino acids. The ends were cut back, 0 bases at V and 11 bases at J, with 8 bases in the middle. Germline CDR1 ENHRY, CDR2 SYGVKD. In nucleotides, the CDR3 is TGTGCCATCAGTGAGTCGTTTAGCCAGCAGTTCTTC. This sequence encodes CAISESFSQQFF.

The chain couples TRBV18 to TRBJ2-2; a possible D gene is TRBD2 (5 bases). CDR1 is KGHSH, CDR2 LQKENI, per germline. The CDR3 contains 15 residues. V dropped 5 bases and J dropped 6 bases, with 16 bases sitting between them. CDR3 bases: TGTGCCAGCTCAGGTTCTCGGGTAGCGTCCGGGGAGCTGTTTTTT. Encoded protein: CASSGSRVASGELFF.

The chain uses TRBV4-1 and TRBJ2-5; 8 nucleotides match TRBD1. Gene TRBJ2-7 matches the end of the DNA better, so the J call may be wrong. The germline gives CDR1 MGHRA, CDR2 YSYEKL. The CDR3 loop spans 16 amino acids. The CDR3 DNA is TGCGCCAGCAGCCAAGATCAGGGGGCGATAACCTACGAGCAGTACTTC. Translating it yields CASSQDQGAITYEQYF.

The rearrangement joins TRBV6-5 to TRBJ1-2, with D possibly TRBD1 on 6 matching bases. CDR3 length: 13 residues. Trimming removed 6 bases from V and 7 bases from J, with 15 bases in between. In germline, CDR1 is MNHEY, CDR2 SVGAGI. CDR3 nucleotide sequence: TGTGCCAGCAGAAAGGACTCAGGGGTTGGCTACACCTTC. Translation: CASRKDSGVGYTF.

The chain recombines TRBV6-6 with TRBJ2-5, with a weak D call TRBD1 (5 bases). Trimming took off 2 bases at V and 1 base at J, with 8 bases between the two ends. This CDR3 region has 14 residues. The V gene's germline CDR1 is MNHNY and CDR2 SVGAGI (reference sequence). CDR3 nucleotide sequence: TGTGCCAGCAGTTACCCCACAGGCCAAGAGACCCAGTACTTC. Its protein is CASSYPTGQETQYF.

V gene TRBV28 combines with J gene TRBJ2-2; D gene ambiguous. The V gene lost 5 bases and the J gene lost 1 base, with 5 bases spanning the gap. In germline, CDR1 is MDHEN, CDR2 SYDVKM. The CDR3 contains 13 residues. The CDR3 sequence is CASSTQNTGELFF. The CDR3 DNA follows: TGTGCCAGCAGTACTCAGAACACCGGGGAGCTGTTTTTT.

The chain carries TRBV5-1 and TRBJ2-3, with unresolved D. The CDR3 is 14 residues long. CDR1 is SGHRS and CDR2 is YFSETQ in the germline V gene. Trimming cost V 3 bases and J 2 bases, with 10 bases left between them. The DNA for the CDR3 is TGCGCCAGCAGCTCGGAAGCATTCACAGATACGCAGTATTTT. This codes for CASSSEAFTDTQYF.